This T cell receptor beta chain stems from a study of blood T cell repertoires in COVID-19. About the study: The origin of the acute and convalescent COVID-19 samples was the United States, Italy and Spain. From T cells, B-cell-depleted T cells, or PBMCs came the material, which was cDNA or gDNA.

In the original processing: Scientists estimated how many nucleated cells there were by amplifying reference gene primers. Sequencing was performed with immunoSEQ multiplex PCR; in TCRdb, only in-frame clones are kept and a portion is missing. Clone size and V and J calls were adopted from that table, with D and trimming inferred from the DNA. The table lists 35,000 to 50,000 clones, about 80% of them singletons. The V gene's germline CDR1 is SNHLY and CDR2 FYNNEI. The CDR3 contains 13 residues. Trimming at V came to 7 bases and at J to 5 bases, leaving 3 bases not matched to a gene. V is TRBV2 and J is TRBJ2-2; TRBD1 matches 8 bases. This receptor was taken from a man in his fifties or sixties with active or convalescent COVID-19. The sample taken for sequencing was peripheral blood. The CDR3 coding sequence is TGTGCCAGCACAGGGGGCTCGACCGGGGAGCTGTTTTTT. It encodes CASTGGSTGELFF.